Below, 12 T cell receptor beta chains from the same sample are listed, as sequenced in a study of long-term antiretroviral therapy in people with HIV. Run at survey level, the immunoSEQ assay was version v3.0. Generated by immunoSEQ multiplex PCR, the TCRdb table keeps only in-frame clones and is missing some. In the table there are 11,000 to 15,000 clones, over 75% of which are singletons. Sequences were derived from unsorted PBMCs, sampled 6.2 years after starting antiretroviral therapy. These receptors all stem from a middle-aged man with HIV.

This chain joins TRBV2 and TRBJ2-7; D gene ambiguous. The CDR3 covers 15 residues. The germline gives CDR1 SNHLY, CDR2 FYNNEI. The ends were cut back, 1 base at V and 0 bases at J, with 10 bases in the middle. CDR3 DNA: TGTGCCAGCAGTGAAGGACTCCCCGTCTCCTACGAGCAGTACTTC. Translating gives CASSEGLPVSYEQYF.

The chain links TRBV7-2 to TRBJ2-1; TRBD2 matches 13 bases. This CDR3 has 18 residues. Germline CDR1 and CDR2: SGHTA and FQGNSA. Trimming removed 5 bases from V and 0 bases from J; junction bases left unmatched: 7. CDR3 sequence (DNA): TGTGCCAGCAGCCTACTAGCGGGAGGGCTGAGCTCCTACAATGAGCAGTTCTTC. The encoded protein is CASSLLAGGLSSYNEQFF.

This chain links TRBV5-1 with TRBJ1-3; weak D call: TRBD1 (6 bases). The V end lost 2 bases, the J end lost 2 bases, and 8 bases lay between the germline ends. Germline V gene sequence: CDR1 SGHRS, CDR2 YFSETQ. The CDR3 runs to 14 residues. CDR3 loop: CASSLTGTGNTIYF. Written as DNA, the CDR3 is TGCGCCAGCAGCTTAACAGGGACTGGAAACACCATATATTTT.

V gene TRBV5-5 combines with J gene TRBJ1-5; possible D gene TRBD1, 6 bases. Trimming shortened V by 0 bases and J by 0 bases, and 10 bases separated the two germline ends. The V gene's germline CDR1 is SGHKS and CDR2 YYEKEE (reference sequence). This CDR3 is built from 16 residues. CDR3: CASSLAGTTSNQPQHF. DNA for the CDR3: TGTGCCAGCAGCTTGGCCGGGACAACTAGCAATCAGCCCCAGCATTTT.

J is TRBJ2-2 and V is TRBV9, with TRBD2 matching over 8 bases. Germline CDR1 is SGDLS and CDR2 is YYNGEE. Unmatched junction bases numbered 10, after V lost 4 bases and J lost 5 bases. The CDR3 has 16 residues. The CDR3 sequence: CASSLQAGVGTGELFF. For the CDR3, the DNA is TGTGCCAGCAGCCTTCAAGCGGGAGTAGGTACCGGGGAGCTGTTTTTT.

The chain links TRBV10-2 to TRBJ2-5; possibly TRBD1 or TRBD2 for D (6 bases each). The V end lost 7 bases, the J end lost 5 bases, and 23 bases lay between the germline ends. The CDR3 extends over 16 amino acids. Per germline, CDR1 WSHSY and CDR2 SAAADI. CDR3 nucleotides: TGCGCCAGCATCCGGGCAGGGGAGGATGGCGTGGAGACCCAGTACTTC. It yields the protein CASIRAGEDGVETQYF.

The chain carries TRBV2 and TRBJ2-3; D not resolved. This CDR3 spans 13 amino acids. CDR1 is SNHLY and CDR2 is FYNNEI in the germline V gene. The V and J ends lost 8 bases and 5 bases respectively, with 14 bases between them. In DNA, the CDR3 is TGTGCCAGCCTGGTGGAAGGGTTAGATACGCAGTATTTT. Translated, it gives CASLVEGLDTQYF.

About this clone itself: No conserved phenylalanine or tryptophan ends this CDR3, so it is likely a read error. V usage is TRBV2 and J usage is TRBJ2-7; D is uncertain. This CDR3 is built from 11 residues. Germline loops: CDR1 SNHLY, CDR2 FYNNEI. Deletions cut 8 bases from V and 3 bases from J, with 8 bases between. The chain's CDR3 is CASRPYYEQYL. The CDR3, as DNA: TGTGCCAGCCGACCGTACTACGAGCAGTACCTC.

This rearrangement joins TRBV5-4 to TRBJ2-7; perhaps TRBD2 as D (5 bases). The CDR3 has 14 residues. The germline V gene encodes CDR1 SGHNT and CDR2 YYREEE (reference sequence). Trimming took 0 bases from V and 2 from J, leaving 9 bases between them. The CDR3 DNA sequence: TGTGCCAGCAGCTTGGCCGGGGATGCCTACGAGCAGTACTTC. Encoded protein: CASSLAGDAYEQYF.

V and J are TRBV15 and TRBJ2-4, with 8 positions matching TRBD1. V lost 5 bases and J lost 6; bases outside the gene matches: 6. Per germline, CDR1 LNHNV and CDR2 YYDKDF (reference sequence). The CDR3 contains 14 residues. The CDR3 coding sequence is TGTGCCACCAGCGGAAGGACAGGGAGAAACATTCAGTACTTC. It codes for CATSGRTGRNIQYF.

The chain is built from TRBV27 and TRBJ1-5; TRBD1 agrees at 7 bases. The CDR3 covers 17 residues. The J segment lost 1 base and the V segment lost 10 bases, leaving 16 bases of the junction unmatched. Germline assignment: CDR1 MNHEY and CDR2 SMNVEV (reference sequence). The CDR3 region has the DNA TGTGCCATCTCAGGGGGTGTTGGTCTATCGAGCAATCAGCCCCAGCATTTT. It yields the protein CAISGGVGLSSNQPQHF.

The genes are TRBV29-1 and TRBJ2-1, with 12 bases aligning to TRBD2. The V segment lost 1 base and the J segment 4 bases; nucleotides outside the gene matches: 17. This CDR3 has 20 amino acids. Germline values: CDR1 SQVTM, CDR2 ANQGSEA. CDR3 region: CSVEGTETSGSRALYNEQFF. DNA for the CDR3: TGCAGCGTTGAAGGGACTGAGACTAGCGGGAGTCGTGCATTATACAATGAGCAGTTCTTC.